The clone carrying this T cell receptor (beta chain) appeared once. Its antigen is unidentified. This entry is derived from a study of T cells in localized non-small cell lung cancer. Study outcomes and limitations: In adjacent lung appeared a median around 59 of the top 100 tumor clones.

Sequenced by immunoSEQ multiplex PCR; TCRdb stores in-frame clones only, minus some. The profile covers about 92,000 clones, with roughly 93% appearing a single time and roughly 4.3% taken by the ten largest. Per germline, CDR1 MNHEY and CDR2 SMNVEV (reference sequence). This CDR3 region has 16 residues. The V and J ends lost 1 base and 2 bases respectively, with 14 bases between them. This sample comprised PBMCs, obtained before any cancer treatment. The V and J genes are TRBV27 and TRBJ1-2; perhaps TRBD1 as D (5 bases). The TCR comes from a woman aged 40-69 years with stage II squamous cell lung carcinoma. The CDR3 here is CASSLLRRDGNYGYTF. For the CDR3, the DNA is TGTGCCAGCAGTTTATTACGTAGGGACGGAAACTATGGCTACACCTTC.